One and the same sample provided the 11 T cell receptor beta chains below, sequenced in a study of control samples from healthy donors and cancer patients. Clones were sequenced by immunoSEQ multiplex PCR, and TCRdb holds only the in-frame ones, with some missing. The table has about 89,000 clones, more than 75% seen once. The sample taken for sequencing was blood. These receptors came from a woman in her forties in good health.

CDR3 region: CASSSRTGVNTEAFF. The CDR3 DNA sequence: TGTGCCAGCAGCTCTCGGACAGGGGTGAACACTGAAGCTTTCTTT. The chain links TRBV4-2 to TRBJ1-1; 9 bases align to TRBD1. The CDR3 loop spans 15 amino acids. The V gene's germline CDR1 is LGHNA and CDR2 YNFKEQ. The V gene end was trimmed by 5 bases and the J gene end by 0 bases; junction bases not matched to a gene: 4.

This chain connects TRBV4-3 to TRBJ1-1; D gene unclear. The CDR3 contains 15 residues. V was cut by 1 base and J by 0 bases, with 9 bases left in between. CDR1 and CDR2 (germline): LGHNA, YSLEER. The CDR3 DNA reads TGCGCCAGCAGCCAAGGTCTCAGGATGAACACTGAAGCTTTCTTT. It codes for CASSQGLRMNTEAFF.

The rearrangement uses TRBV5-4 and TRBJ1-1, with 8 bases lining up with TRBD1. The CDR3 sequence is 15 residues long. Trimming removed 7 bases from V and 5 bases from J; junction bases left unmatched: 13. The V gene's germline CDR1 is SGHNT and CDR2 YYREEE (reference sequence). The CDR3 is CASGLVGQGWTEAFF. In nucleotides, the CDR3 is TGTGCCAGCGGGCTGGTCGGACAGGGATGGACTGAAGCTTTCTTT.

The chain joins TRBV11-2 to TRBJ1-4; D gene uncertain. The CDR3 runs to 19 residues. Germline CDR1 and CDR2: SGHAT and FQNNGV. V dropped 5 bases and J dropped 4 bases, with 26 bases sitting between them. The CDR3 coding sequence is TGTGCCAGCAGCCCCTCCGACCTGGGAGGAGTGAATGGTAATGAAAAACTGTTTTTT. Its protein product is CASSPSDLGGVNGNEKLFF.

The V and J genes are TRBV7-2 and TRBJ2-3; tentative D call: TRBD2 (5 bases). The germline CDR1 and CDR2 sequences are SGHTA and FQGNSA. Deletions cut 5 bases from V and 5 bases from J, with 11 bases between. This CDR3 contains 13 residues. In DNA form, the CDR3 reads TGTGCCAGCAGCCGAGAACGGGAAGATACGCAGTATTTT. Translation gives CASSREREDTQYF.

The rearrangement joins TRBV19 to TRBJ2-1, with TRBD1 as a possible D gene (5 bases). The CDR3 has 11 amino acids. The germline V gene has CDR1 LNHDA and CDR2 SQIVND (reference sequence). Trimming stripped 5 bases from V and 8 bases from J, with 7 bases between. In DNA form, the CDR3 reads TGTGCCAGTAGTGCCAGGGATGAGCAGTTCTTC. It yields the protein CASSARDEQFF.

This chain connects TRBV18 to TRBJ2-7; 7 positions agree with TRBD1. The V and J ends lost 4 bases and 2 bases, in that order; junction bases with no gene match: 8. The germline V gene has CDR1 KGHSH and CDR2 LQKENI. The CDR3 spans 15 residues. CDR3 DNA: TGTGCCAGCTCACTCTCCGGGACAGACACCTACGAGCAGTACTTC. The encoded protein is CASSLSGTDTYEQYF. The full variable domain, with the rest looked up from reference TRBV18 and TRBJ2-7, is NAGVMQNPRHLVRRRGQEARLRCSPMKGHSHVYWYRQLPEEGLKFMVYLQKENIIDESGMPKERFSAEFPKEGPSILRIQQVVRGDSAAYFCASSLSGTDTYEQYFGPGTRLTVT.

This clone was found a few times. As DNA, the CDR3 is TGTGCCAGTAGTCCTTATGGGGTACAAGAGACCCAGTACTTC. This gives the protein CASSPYGVQETQYF. The V and J genes are TRBV19 and TRBJ2-5; D unclear. Deletions cut 5 bases from V and 2 bases from J, with 12 bases between. CDR3 length equals 14 residues. CDR1 and CDR2 from the germline V gene are LNHDA and SQIVND (reference sequence).

The chain carries TRBV3-1 (or the pseudogene TRBV3-2) and TRBJ1-1; 9 bases agree with TRBD1. The CDR3 consists of 17 residues. Germline trimming cut 0 bases from V and 0 bases from J; bases unmatched to any gene: 5. Per the germline V gene, CDR1 is LGHDT and CDR2 is YNNKEL (reference sequence). The CDR3 loop reads CASSQEGTGPMNTEAFF. The CDR3 DNA sequence: TGTGCCAGCAGCCAAGAGGGGACAGGGCCCATGAACACTGAAGCTTTCTTT.

The J gene is TRBJ1-2, the V gene TRBV30, with TRBD1 matching 9 bases. V gave up 5 bases and J gave up 5 bases; unmatched junction bases: 9. CDR3 length equals 14 residues. CDR1 GTSNPN and CDR2 SVGIG come from the germline V gene (reference sequence). This CDR3 reads CAWYRTGVIYGYTF. The DNA for the CDR3 is TGTGCCTGGTACAGGACAGGGGTAATTTATGGCTACACCTTC.

The chain couples TRBV6-1 to TRBJ1-1, with a tentative D call TRBD1 (5 bases). V lost 0 bases and J lost 4, with 12 bases in between. Per the germline V gene, CDR1 is MNHNS and CDR2 is SASEGT. This CDR3 region has 15 residues. The CDR3 nucleotides are TGTGCCAGCAGTGAAGCAGGCAGGGCTCGCACTGAAGCTTTCTTT. Translating it yields CASSEAGRARTEAFF.